The 22 T cell receptor beta chains below all came from one sample that was sequenced in a study of CD8 T cells in ankylosing spondylitis. TCRdb analysed the 5' RACE reads with MiXCR anew, one entry per CDR3 protein. The sample holds over 100,000 distinct CDR3 sequences, 7% seen once. Sequenced sample: blood, either unsorted or a sorted T cell fraction (not recorded which). Every receptor here comes from a male donor with ankylosing spondylitis or in good health (not recorded which).

This clonotype was counted at least ten times. The V call is TRBV5-1, the J call TRBJ2-2; D call uncertain. CDR1 SGHRS and CDR2 YFSETQ come from the germline V gene. V was clipped by 3 bases and J by 2 bases, with 5 bases between them. The CDR3 sequence is 13 residues long. The CDR3 spells CASSSGNTGELFF. The CDR3 region has the DNA TGCGCCAGCAGCTCCGGAAACACCGGGGAGCTGTTTTTT. The full variable domain, with the rest looked up from reference TRBV5-1 and TRBJ2-2, is KAGVTQTPRYLIKTRGQQVTLSCSPISGHRSVSWYQQTPGQGLQFLFEYFSETQRNKGNFPGRFSGRQFSNSRSEMNVSTLELGDSALYLCASSSGNTGELFFGEGSRLTVL.

This clonotype was seen repeatedly, ten times or more. J is TRBJ1-1 and V is TRBV7-3; no definite D call. Between the trimmed V and J ends, which lost 4 bases and 7 bases, there was a span of 13 bases. CDR3 length equals 13 residues. The germline V gene has CDR1 SGHTA and CDR2 FQGTGA. CDR3 sequence (DNA): TGTGCCAGCAGCTCAACTAACATGAATGAAGCTTTCTTT. This codes for CASSSTNMNEAFF.

This clonotype occurred many times. The V call is TRBV20-1, the J call TRBJ1-1; a possible D gene is TRBD1 (6 bases). The CDR3 runs 13 residues. The V end was cut by 6 bases, the J end by 2 bases, with 13 bases between. CDR1 DFQATT and CDR2 SNEGSKA come from the germline V gene (reference sequence). CDR3 nucleotides: TGCAGTGCCATCTTGACAGGCAACACTGAAGCTTTCTTT. It translates to CSAILTGNTEAFF.

There are many counts of this clonotype. This chain joins TRBV20-1 and TRBJ2-5, with a possible D match to TRBD1 (6 bases). CDR3 length: 12 amino acids. Germline-derived CDR1 and CDR2 are DFQATT and SNEGSKA (reference sequence). V was shortened by 8 bases and J by 1 base, with 11 bases between the two germline ends. CDR3 loop: CSFQGTQETQYF. The CDR3 bases are TGCAGTTTTCAGGGGACCCAAGAGACCCAGTACTTC.

The chain is built from TRBV10-3 and TRBJ2-2; the D is unclear. The germline V gene encodes CDR1 ENHRY and CDR2 SYGVKD. Deletions cut 0 bases from V and 0 bases from J, with 8 bases between. CDR3 size: 16 residues. CDR3 in DNA: TGTGCCATCAGTGAGTCGGCAGCTACGAACACCGGGGAGCTGTTTTTT. Encoded protein: CAISESAATNTGELFF.

This clonotype was counted ten times or more. The chain uses TRBV20-1 and TRBJ2-3, with D perhaps given as TRBD1 or TRBD2 (5 bases each). V lost 3 bases and J lost 0, with 10 bases in between. Germline-derived CDR1 and CDR2 are DFQATT and SNEGSKA (reference sequence). The length of the CDR3 is 14 residues. The DNA for the CDR3 is TGCAGTGCTAGGGGGACCGGGAGCACAGATACGCAGTATTTT. It yields the protein CSARGTGSTDTQYF.

Concerning this clonotype: A much larger clone differs from this one at a single base, so this may be a read error. J is TRBJ2-1 and V is TRBV20-1, with 7 bases aligning to TRBD2. This CDR3 has 15 amino acids. Germline V gives CDR1 DFQATT, CDR2 SNEGSKA (reference sequence). The CDR3 loop is CCARSPVGREYEQFF. DNA for the CDR3: TGCTGTGCTAGATCCCCGGTGGGGCGGGAGTATGAGCAGTTCTTC.

This clonotype was recorded at least ten times. The V gene is TRBV7-2, the J gene TRBJ1-2, with TRBD1 matching over 11 bases. The trim removed 2 bases at V and 4 bases at J, leaving 3 bases unmatched. CDR1 and CDR2 (germline): SGHTA, FQGNSA. This CDR3 region has 15 residues. CDR3 in DNA: TGTGCCAGCAGCTTACGGACAGGGGGCTTCTATGGCTACACCTTC. It encodes CASSLRTGGFYGYTF.

This chain connects TRBV19 to TRBJ2-1, with 9 bases lining up with TRBD1. CDR1 LNHDA and CDR2 SQIVND come from the germline V gene (reference sequence). CDR3 length: 14 residues. Trimming removed 7 bases from V and 7 bases from J; junction bases left unmatched: 8. CDR3 DNA sequence: TGTGCCAGTACCCCCGGGACAGGGAATAATGAGCAGTTCTTC. This gives the protein CASTPGTGNNEQFF.

This clonotype was seen many times. V and J are TRBV15 and TRBJ1-5; D ambiguous. The CDR3 sequence is 15 residues long. Germline V CDR1 and CDR2: LNHNV, YYDKDF (reference sequence). V lost 0 bases, J lost 3 bases, and 9 bases lay in between. CDR3 protein: CATSRDAAANQPQHF. The DNA for the CDR3 is TGTGCCACCAGCAGAGATGCGGCAGCCAATCAGCCCCAGCATTTT. The whole variable domain, remainder taken from reference TRBV15 and TRBJ1-5, is DAMVIQNPRYQVTQFGKPVTLSCSQTLNHNVMYWYQQKSSQAPKLLFHYYDKDFNNEADTPDNFQSRRPNTSFCFLDIRSPGLGDTAMYLCATSRDAAANQPQHFGDGTRLSIL.

Ten or more counts support this clonotype. The chain couples TRBV15 to TRBJ1-1; D not resolved. The CDR3 totals 14 residues. Trimming cost V 1 base and J 6 bases, with 12 bases left between them. CDR1 LNHNV and CDR2 YYDKDF come from the germline V gene (reference sequence). The CDR3 bases are TGTGCCACCAGCAGAGGAGCCCTAGGCGCTGAAGCTTTCTTT. It translates to CATSRGALGAEAFF.

This clonotype was picked up many times. The chain employs TRBV5-1 and TRBJ1-1, with unresolved D. Germline V lookup: CDR1 SGHRS, CDR2 YFSETQ. The V end lost 0 bases, the J end lost 2 bases, and 11 bases lay between the germline ends. The CDR3 runs to 15 residues. The CDR3 nucleotides are TGCGCCAGCAGCTTGGCCAACAGTGCAAACACTGAAGCTTTCTTT. Encoded protein: CASSLANSANTEAFF. Combining the CDR3 with reference TRBV5-1 and TRBJ1-1 gives the whole variable domain KAGVTQTPRYLIKTRGQQVTLSCSPISGHRSVSWYQQTPGQGLQFLFEYFSETQRNKGNFPGRFSGRQFSNSRSEMNVSTLELGDSALYLCASSLANSANTEAFFGQGTRLTVV.

Many counts were recorded for this clonotype. This rearrangement joins TRBV19 to TRBJ1-5, with 9 bases aligning to TRBD1. The CDR3 covers 14 residues. V lost 4 bases to trimming and J lost 7 bases; unmatched junction nucleotides: 5. CDR1 is LNHDA and CDR2 is SQIVND in the germline V gene (reference sequence). This CDR3 is CASSNRGLRQPQHF. The CDR3 nucleotides read TGTGCCAGTAGTAACAGGGGGCTGCGGCAGCCCCAGCATTTT. The entire variable domain, with the rest obtained from reference TRBV19 and TRBJ1-5, is as follows: DGGITQSPKYLFRKEGQNVTLSCEQNLNHDAMYWYRQDPGQGLRLIYYSQIVNDFQKGDIAEGYSVSREKKESFPLTVTSAQKNPTAFYLCASSNRGLRQPQHFGDGTRLSIL.

This clonotype was detected only a few times. This sequence joins TRBV29-1 and TRBJ2-2; D gene unclear. Germline V lookup: CDR1 SQVTM, CDR2 ANQGSEA. Between the trimmed V and J ends, which lost 1 base and 4 bases, there was a span of 4 bases. CDR3 length: 12 residues. CDR3 sequence reads: CSVEGATGELFF. The CDR3, as DNA: TGCAGCGTTGAAGGGGCCACCGGGGAGCTGTTTTTT.

This clonotype was detected ten times or more. The CDR3 sequence: CSAGRSADTQYF. In DNA form, the CDR3 reads TGCAGTGCTGGGCGTTCCGCAGATACGCAGTATTTT. The chain links TRBV20-1 to TRBJ2-3; D remains ambiguous. The germline V gene encodes CDR1 DFQATT and CDR2 SNEGSKA (reference sequence). This CDR3 comprises 12 residues. V was shortened by 5 bases and J by 4 bases, with 10 bases between the two germline ends.

This clonotype was detected a few times. V usage is TRBV19 and J usage is TRBJ1-4; D is ambiguous. CDR3 length equals 12 residues. V dropped 5 bases and J dropped 14 bases, with 15 bases sitting between them. Germline CDR1 is LNHDA and CDR2 is SQIVND (reference sequence). The CDR3 DNA sequence: TGTGCCAGTAGTCATGCCCTCCCCCTCCTGTTTTTT. Protein: CASSHALPLLFF.

This clonotype has at least ten counts. The chain is built from TRBV4-1 and TRBJ2-3; D unresolved. The CDR3 spans 13 residues. Germline CDR1 and CDR2: MGHRA and YSYEKL. Trimming removed 0 bases at V and 6 bases at J, with 7 bases between. CDR3 sequence reads: CASSQEGLDTQYF. The CDR3 bases are TGCGCCAGCAGCCAAGAAGGGCTTGATACGCAGTATTTT.

The rearrangement uses TRBV5-1 and TRBJ2-3, with 14 bases fitting TRBD2. V lost 7 bases, J lost 4 bases, and 8 bases stayed unmatched. The CDR3 runs 16 residues. CDR1 SGHRS and CDR2 YFSETQ come from the germline V gene. The chain's CDR3 is CASQGLAGGVADTQYF. The CDR3 nucleotides read TGCGCCAGCCAAGGACTAGCGGGGGGCGTCGCAGATACGCAGTATTTT.

In this sample, this clonotype turned up many times. The chain employs TRBV10-2 and TRBJ1-5, with 7 bases matching TRBD1. This CDR3 is built from 15 residues. J was trimmed by 5 bases and V by 6 bases; bases with no gene match: 10. Germline assignment: CDR1 WSHSY and CDR2 SAAADI. The CDR3, as DNA: TGCGCCAGCAGAGAGGACAGGTGGGCCCATCAGCCCCAGCATTTT. Its translation is CASREDRWAHQPQHF.

At least ten counts were recorded for this clonotype. CDR3 bases: TGCGCCAGCAGCTTGGTAAGCACAGGGACCTACGAGCAGTACTTC. This gives the protein CASSLVSTGTYEQYF. J is TRBJ2-7 and V is TRBV5-1; tentative D call: TRBD1 (6 bases). Germline assignment: CDR1 SGHRS and CDR2 YFSETQ. Trimming removed 0 bases from V and 2 bases from J, with 12 bases in between. The CDR3 is made up of 15 amino acids.

The V call is TRBV20-1, the J call TRBJ2-7; weak D call: TRBD2 (5 bases). Germline values: CDR1 DFQATT, CDR2 SNEGSKA (reference sequence). CDR3 length: 12 residues. Trimming cost V 2 bases and J 3 bases, with 8 bases left between them. The CDR3 DNA reads as TGCAGTGCTAGACCCCGGGGCTACGAGCAGTACTTC. It is translated as CSARPRGYEQYF.

This clonotype has at least ten counts. The rearrangement uses TRBV3-1 and TRBJ2-3, with TRBD2 identical over 7 bases. The CDR3 has 16 residues. Germline V gene data show CDR1 as LGHDT and CDR2 as YNNKEL (reference sequence). V lost 4 bases and J lost 4; bases outside the gene matches: 11. The CDR3 nucleotides read TGTGCCAGCAGCCCCGATATGAGGGAGGGCGCAGATACGCAGTATTTT. Amino acids: CASSPDMREGADTQYF.